This T cell receptor beta chain was observed in a study of blood T cells in healthy people across ages. Every sample gave at least 5 micrograms of total RNA when it was extracted. Alongside a J-beta primer mix, a sample-barcoded 5' primer served in a second PCR lasting roughly 6 to 11 cycles. Each cDNA molecule was tagged by a template-switch adaptor with 12 random nucleotides. TCRdb fed the 5' RACE reads into MiXCR, producing one record per CDR3 protein. Of over 1.5 million distinct CDR3 sequences listed, around 48% are singletons. The table lists this clonotype with a few counts. The TCR comes from a woman aged 40 to 55 in good health. Sequencing was performed on blood.

The CDR3 protein is CASSPGPDNSPLHF. DNA of the CDR3: TGTGCCAGCTCACCCGGGCCTGATAATTCACCCCTCCACTTT. The chain combines TRBV18 with TRBJ1-6, with unresolved D. With 3 bases removed from V and 5 bases from J, the gap between germline ends came to 8 bases. The CDR3 has 14 residues. In germline, CDR1 is KGHSH, CDR2 LQKENI.